This T cell receptor beta chain was sequenced for a study of shared clonotypes between healthy human individuals. This was a deep-level run. Profiled with immunoSEQ multiplex PCR; TCRdb holds only in-frame clones, not every one. The sample holds around 180,000 clones, approximately 95% seen once. Study-level results: Naive subsets typically showed greater estimated richness than memory subsets.

A note on this clone: What it recognizes is unknown.

CD45RA+ naive and CD45RA-negative memory subsets were separated from CD4+ cells. This CDR3 region has 16 residues. CDR1 SGHRS and CDR2 YFSETQ come from the germline V gene. The V end lost 0 bases, the J end lost 7 bases, and 16 bases lay between the germline ends. The source of this sequence is a woman in her 30s in good health. The sequenced material came from naive CD4+ T cells sorted from blood. As for subset: CD45RA+ positively selected. The chain carries TRBV5-1 and TRBJ2-2; D may be TRBD1 or TRBD2 (5 bases each). Here the CDR3 reads CASSLAQVGGFGELFF. In DNA form, the CDR3 reads TGCGCCAGCAGCTTGGCTCAGGTTGGGGGATTCGGGGAGCTGTTTTTT.